This paragraph covers one T cell receptor beta chain sequence. Its antigen is not known. The sample comes from a study of cytomegalovirus exposure and HLA in healthy donors. Primers for the PCR totalled 60 Vbeta and 13 Jbeta. Some clones are missing from TCRdb's copy, which holds only in-frame ones; the method was immunoSEQ multiplex PCR. The sample table sets out about 140,000 clones. Study findings and constraints: What a later analysis showed was that several of the most significant clusters appeared linked to common viral pathogens. Sequencing had likely introduced a cluster of highly shared sequence variants as an artifact. In vitro testing confirmed a few CMV-associated chains as specific for CMV antigens.

The TCR comes from a male donor in good health and CMV-seronegative. Sequencing was performed on PBMCs.

The CDR3 coding sequence is TGTGCCACCAGCAGAGATAATAAGCGGACGGCCTCCTACGAGCAGTACTTC. It encodes CATSRDNKRTASYEQYF. The chain couples TRBV15 to TRBJ2-7, with a tentative D call TRBD2 (5 bases). V was clipped by 0 bases and J by 0 bases, with 15 bases between them. Germline assignment: CDR1 LNHNV and CDR2 YYDKDF (reference sequence). The CDR3 has 17 residues. Looking up the rest from reference TRBV15 and TRBJ2-7 gives the full variable domain: DAMVIQNPRYQVTQFGKPVTLSCSQTLNHNVMYWYQQKSSQAPKLLFHYYDKDFNNEADTPDNFQSRRPNTSFCFLDIRSPGLGDTAMYLCATSRDNKRTASYEQYFGPGTRLTVT.